This T cell receptor (beta chain) was retrieved from a study of blood T cells in healthy people across ages. Study details: Per two T cells, about one barcoded beta molecule was captured through template switching.

CDR1 and CDR2 from the germline V gene are MDHEN and SYDVKM. This CDR3 has 15 residues. Using a J-beta primer mix together with a sample-barcoded 5' primer, a second PCR was run for about 6 to 11 cycles. TCRdb re-analysed the 5' RACE reads in MiXCR, keeping a single row per CDR3 protein. The sample holds fewer than 900,000 distinct CDR3 sequences; about 40% are singletons and the top ten take about 20%. Every donor gave approximately 10 milliliters of peripheral blood. Samples each yielded at least 5 micrograms of total RNA. This clonotype was seen a handful of times. The specimen sequenced was blood. This chain joins TRBV28 and TRBJ2-5; TRBD2 agrees at 10 bases. The J call could be wrong; TRBJ2-7 is a better fit for the DNA end. The clonotype comes from a woman aged 55-70 years in good health. CDR3 loop: CASTKAGTSVHEQYF. CDR3 DNA: TGTGCCAGCACCAAGGCCGGGACTAGCGTCCACGAGCAGTACTTC.